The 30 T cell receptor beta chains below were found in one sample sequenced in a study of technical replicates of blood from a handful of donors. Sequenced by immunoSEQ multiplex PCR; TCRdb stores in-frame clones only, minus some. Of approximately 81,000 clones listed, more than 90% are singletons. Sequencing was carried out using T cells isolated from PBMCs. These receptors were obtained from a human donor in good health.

The CDR3 nucleotides read TGTGCCAGCTCACCACCACAGACACCCAGCGGCTACACCTTC. Translation: CASSPPQTPSGYTF. This chain connects TRBV18 to TRBJ1-2; the D is unclear. Trimming shortened V by 0 bases and J by 8 bases, and 13 bases separated the two germline ends. This CDR3 has 14 residues. Germline V gene sequence: CDR1 KGHSH, CDR2 LQKENI.

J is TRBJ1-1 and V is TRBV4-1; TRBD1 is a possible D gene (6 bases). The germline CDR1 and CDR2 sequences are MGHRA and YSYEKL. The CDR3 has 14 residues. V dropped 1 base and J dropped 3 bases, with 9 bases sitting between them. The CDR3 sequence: CASSQGGGHTEAFF. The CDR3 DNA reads TGCGCCAGCAGCCAAGGGGGGGGCCACACTGAAGCTTTCTTT.

CDR3 in amino acids: CASSQDRVAGGYSNQPQHF. DNA for the CDR3: TGTGCCAGCAGCCAAGATAGGGTCGCAGGAGGGTATAGCAATCAGCCCCAGCATTTT. The chain uses TRBV4-2 and TRBJ1-5; D call uncertain. The CDR3 sequence is 19 residues long. Germline V gene sequence: CDR1 LGHNA, CDR2 YNFKEQ. Trimming removed 0 bases at V and 0 bases at J, with 18 bases between.

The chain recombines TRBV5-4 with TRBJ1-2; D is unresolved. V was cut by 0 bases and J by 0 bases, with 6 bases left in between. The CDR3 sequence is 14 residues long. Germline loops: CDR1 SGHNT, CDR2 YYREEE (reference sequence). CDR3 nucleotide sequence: TGTGCCAGCAGCTTGGCTACAGCTAACTATGGCTACACCTTC. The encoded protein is CASSLATANYGYTF.

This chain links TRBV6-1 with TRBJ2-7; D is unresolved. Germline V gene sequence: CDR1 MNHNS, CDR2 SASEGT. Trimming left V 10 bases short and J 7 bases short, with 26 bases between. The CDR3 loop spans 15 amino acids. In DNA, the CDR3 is TGTGCCACCCTCCTTATTTTGACTGTCCGGCGAGAGCAGTACTTC. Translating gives CATLLILTVRREQYF.

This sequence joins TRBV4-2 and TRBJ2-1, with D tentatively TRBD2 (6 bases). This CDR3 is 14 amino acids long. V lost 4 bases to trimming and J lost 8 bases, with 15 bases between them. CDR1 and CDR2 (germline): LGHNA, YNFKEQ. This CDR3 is CASSPFEGGDEQFF. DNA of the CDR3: TGTGCCAGCAGCCCTTTTGAGGGAGGCGATGAGCAGTTCTTC.

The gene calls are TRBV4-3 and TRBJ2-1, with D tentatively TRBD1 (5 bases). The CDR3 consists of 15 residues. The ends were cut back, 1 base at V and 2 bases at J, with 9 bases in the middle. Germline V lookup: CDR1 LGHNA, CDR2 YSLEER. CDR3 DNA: TGCGCCAGCAGCCAAGGCAGGGCTACCTACAATGAGCAGTTCTTC. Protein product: CASSQGRATYNEQFF.

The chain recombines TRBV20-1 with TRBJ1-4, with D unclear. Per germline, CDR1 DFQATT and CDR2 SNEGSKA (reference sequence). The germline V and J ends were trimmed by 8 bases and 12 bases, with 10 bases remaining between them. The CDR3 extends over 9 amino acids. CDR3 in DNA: TGCAGTCCAGGTCCGGAACTGTTTTTT. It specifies CSPGPELFF.

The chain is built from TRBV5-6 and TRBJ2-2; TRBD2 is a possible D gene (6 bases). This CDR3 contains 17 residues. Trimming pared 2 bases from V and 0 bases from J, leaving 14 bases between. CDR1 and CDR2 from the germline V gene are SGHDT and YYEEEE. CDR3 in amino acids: CASSFTGSPSNTGELFF. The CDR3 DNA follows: TGTGCCAGCAGCTTTACCGGGAGTCCCTCGAACACCGGGGAGCTGTTTTTT.

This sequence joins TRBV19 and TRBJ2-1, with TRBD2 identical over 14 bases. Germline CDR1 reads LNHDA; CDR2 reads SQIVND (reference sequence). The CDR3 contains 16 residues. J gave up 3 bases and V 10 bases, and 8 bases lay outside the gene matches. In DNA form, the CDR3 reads TGTGCCACCGCGACTAGCGGGAGGGTCAACTACAATGAGCAGTTCTTC. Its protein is CATATSGRVNYNEQFF.

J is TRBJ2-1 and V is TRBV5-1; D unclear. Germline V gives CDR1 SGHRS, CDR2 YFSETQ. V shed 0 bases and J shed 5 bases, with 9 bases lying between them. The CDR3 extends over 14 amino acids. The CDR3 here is CASSLDYTNNEQFF. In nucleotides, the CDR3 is TGCGCCAGCAGCTTGGACTACACTAACAATGAGCAGTTCTTC.

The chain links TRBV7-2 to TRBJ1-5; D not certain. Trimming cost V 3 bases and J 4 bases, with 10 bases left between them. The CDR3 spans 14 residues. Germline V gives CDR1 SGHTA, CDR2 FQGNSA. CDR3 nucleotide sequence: TGTGCCAGCAGCTTTGGACTCGGTAATCAGCCCCAGCATTTT. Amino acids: CASSFGLGNQPQHF. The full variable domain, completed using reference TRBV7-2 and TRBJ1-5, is GAGVSQSPSNKVTEKGKDVELRCDPISGHTALYWYRQSLGQGLEFLIYFQGNSAPDKSGLPSDRFSAERTGGSVSTLTIQRTQQEDSAVYLCASSFGLGNQPQHFGDGTRLSIL.

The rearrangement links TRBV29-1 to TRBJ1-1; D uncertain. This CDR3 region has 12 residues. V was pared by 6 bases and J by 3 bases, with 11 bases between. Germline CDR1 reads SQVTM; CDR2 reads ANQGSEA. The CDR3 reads CSVSGGDTEAFF. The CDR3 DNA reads TGCAGCGTCTCTGGCGGGGACACTGAAGCTTTCTTT.

This CDR3 reads CASSPGADTQYF. Written as DNA, the CDR3 is TGTGCCAGCAGCCCGGGAGCAGATACGCAGTATTTT. The chain recombines TRBV25-1 with TRBJ2-3; maybe TRBD2 (6 bases). CDR3 size: 12 residues. The germline V gene has CDR1 MGHDK and CDR2 SYGVNS. V was shortened by 6 bases and J by 4 bases, with 8 bases between the two germline ends.

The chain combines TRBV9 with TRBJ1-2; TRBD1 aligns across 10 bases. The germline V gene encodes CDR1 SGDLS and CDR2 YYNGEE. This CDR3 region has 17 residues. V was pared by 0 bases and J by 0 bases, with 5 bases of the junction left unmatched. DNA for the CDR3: TGTGCCAGCAGCGTAGATTGGGACAGGGGAGCTAACTATGGCTACACCTTC. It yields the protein CASSVDWDRGANYGYTF.

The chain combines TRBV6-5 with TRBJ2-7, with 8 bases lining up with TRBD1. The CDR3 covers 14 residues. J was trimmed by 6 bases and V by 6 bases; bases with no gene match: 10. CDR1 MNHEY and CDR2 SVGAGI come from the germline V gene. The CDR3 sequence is CASSLGQVLTEQYF. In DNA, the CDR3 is TGTGCCAGCAGCCTGGGACAGGTTCTAACCGAGCAGTACTTC.

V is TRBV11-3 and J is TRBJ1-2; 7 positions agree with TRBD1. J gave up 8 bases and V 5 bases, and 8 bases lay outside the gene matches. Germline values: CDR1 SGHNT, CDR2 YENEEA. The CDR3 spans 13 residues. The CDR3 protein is CASSPNRGGGYTF. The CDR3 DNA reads TGTGCCAGCAGCCCCAACAGGGGTGGAGGCTACACCTTC.

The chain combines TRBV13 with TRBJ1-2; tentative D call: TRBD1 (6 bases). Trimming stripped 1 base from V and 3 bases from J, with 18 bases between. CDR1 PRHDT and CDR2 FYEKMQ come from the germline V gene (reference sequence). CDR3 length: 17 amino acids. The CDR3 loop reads CASSLDSGHILDYGYTF. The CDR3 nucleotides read TGTGCCAGCAGCTTAGACTCGGGACACATCCTCGACTATGGCTACACCTTC.

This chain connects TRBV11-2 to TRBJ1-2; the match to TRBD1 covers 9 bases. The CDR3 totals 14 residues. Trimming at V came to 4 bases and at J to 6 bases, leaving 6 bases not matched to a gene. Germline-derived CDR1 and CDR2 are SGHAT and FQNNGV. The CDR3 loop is CASSSQRTGDGYTF. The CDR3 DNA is TGTGCCAGCAGCTCCCAGAGGACAGGGGATGGCTACACCTTC. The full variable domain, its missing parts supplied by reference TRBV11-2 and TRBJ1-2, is EAGVAQSPRYKIIEKRQSVAFWCNPISGHATLYWYQQILGQGPKLLIQFQNNGVVDDSQLPKDRFSAERLKGVDSTLKIQPAKLEDSAVYLCASSSQRTGDGYTFGSGTRLTVV.

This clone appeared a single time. The chain's CDR3 is CASSPPSGYTDTQYF. Here the CDR3 DNA reads TGTGCCAGCAGTCCCCCTAGCGGATACACAGATACGCAGTATTTT. This chain links TRBV28 with TRBJ2-3, with 7 bases aligning to TRBD2. CDR3 size: 15 residues. Germline lookup yields CDR1 MDHEN and CDR2 SYDVKM. After removal of 5 bases from V and 2 bases from J, the junction contained 7 bases not matched to a gene.

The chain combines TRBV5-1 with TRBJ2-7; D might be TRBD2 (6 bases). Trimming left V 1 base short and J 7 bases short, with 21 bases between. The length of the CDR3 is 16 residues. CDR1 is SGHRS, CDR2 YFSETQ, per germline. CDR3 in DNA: TGCGCCAGCAGCTTGACGATCGACGCGGGATCAGGAGAGCAGTACTTC. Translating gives CASSLTIDAGSGEQYF. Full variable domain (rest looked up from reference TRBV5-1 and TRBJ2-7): KAGVTQTPRYLIKTRGQQVTLSCSPISGHRSVSWYQQTPGQGLQFLFEYFSETQRNKGNFPGRFSGRQFSNSRSEMNVSTLELGDSALYLCASSLTIDAGSGEQYFGPGTRLTVT.

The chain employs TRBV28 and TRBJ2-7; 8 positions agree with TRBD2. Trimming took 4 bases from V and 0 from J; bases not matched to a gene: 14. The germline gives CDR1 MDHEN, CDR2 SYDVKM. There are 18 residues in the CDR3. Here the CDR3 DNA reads TGTGCCAGCAGTTCGAGTACTAGCGGCCAAATTCTCTCCTACGAGCAGTACTTC. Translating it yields CASSSSTSGQILSYEQYF.

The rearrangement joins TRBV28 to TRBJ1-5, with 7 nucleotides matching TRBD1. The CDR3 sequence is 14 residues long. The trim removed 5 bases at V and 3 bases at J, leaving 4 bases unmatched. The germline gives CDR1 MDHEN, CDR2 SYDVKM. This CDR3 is CASSKQGPNQPQHF. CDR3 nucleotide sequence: TGTGCCAGCAGTAAACAGGGGCCCAATCAGCCCCAGCATTTT.

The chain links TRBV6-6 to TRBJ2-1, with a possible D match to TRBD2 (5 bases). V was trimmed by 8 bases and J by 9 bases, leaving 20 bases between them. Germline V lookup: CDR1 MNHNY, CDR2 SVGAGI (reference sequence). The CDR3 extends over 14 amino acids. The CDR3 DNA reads TGTGCCAGCCGGACTGCTAACGGGATCGCTGAGCAGTTCTTC. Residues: CASRTANGIAEQFF.

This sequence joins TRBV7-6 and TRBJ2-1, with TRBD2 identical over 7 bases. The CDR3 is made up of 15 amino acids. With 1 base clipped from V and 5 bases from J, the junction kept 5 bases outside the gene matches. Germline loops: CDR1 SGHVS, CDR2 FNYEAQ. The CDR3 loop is CASSLVRLADNEQFF. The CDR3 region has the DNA TGTGCCAGCAGCTTAGTGAGACTAGCAGACAATGAGCAGTTCTTC. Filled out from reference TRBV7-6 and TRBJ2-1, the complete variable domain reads GAGVSQSPRYKVTKRGQDVALRCDPISGHVSLYWYRQALGQGPEFLTYFNYEAQQDKSGLPNDRFSAERPEGSISTLTIQRTEQRDSAMYRCASSLVRLADNEQFFGPGTRLTVL.

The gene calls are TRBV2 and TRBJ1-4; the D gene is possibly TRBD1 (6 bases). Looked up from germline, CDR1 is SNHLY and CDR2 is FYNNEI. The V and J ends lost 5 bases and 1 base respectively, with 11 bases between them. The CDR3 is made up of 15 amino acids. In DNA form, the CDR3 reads TGTGCCAGCAGTTCCCAGGGGCTAACTAATGAAAAACTGTTTTTT. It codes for CASSSQGLTNEKLFF.

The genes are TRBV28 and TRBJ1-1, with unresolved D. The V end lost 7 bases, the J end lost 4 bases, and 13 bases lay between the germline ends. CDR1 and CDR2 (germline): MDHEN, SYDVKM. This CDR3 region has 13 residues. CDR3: CASIKSGSTEAFF. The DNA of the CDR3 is TGTGCCAGCATCAAGTCGGGTAGCACTGAAGCTTTCTTT. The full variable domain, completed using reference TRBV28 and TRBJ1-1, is DVKVTQSSRYLVKRTGEKVFLECVQDMDHENMFWYRQDPGLGLRLIYFSYDVKMKEKGDIPEGYSVSREKKERFSLILESASTNQTSMYLCASIKSGSTEAFFGQGTRLTVV.

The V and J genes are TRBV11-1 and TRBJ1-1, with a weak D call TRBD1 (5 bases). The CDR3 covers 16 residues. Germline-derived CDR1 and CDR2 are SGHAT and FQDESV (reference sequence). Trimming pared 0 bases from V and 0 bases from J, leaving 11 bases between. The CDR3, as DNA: TGTGCCAGCAGCTTAGCTCCGACAGCGTTGAACACTGAAGCTTTCTTT. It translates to CASSLAPTALNTEAFF.

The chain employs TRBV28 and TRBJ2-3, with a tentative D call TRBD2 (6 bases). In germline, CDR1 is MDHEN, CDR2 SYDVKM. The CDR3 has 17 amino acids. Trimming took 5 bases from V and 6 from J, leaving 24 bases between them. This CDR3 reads CASSRLASEALGDTQYF. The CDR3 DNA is TGTGCCAGCAGTCGTTTAGCTAGCGAGGCACTTGGGGATACGCAGTATTTT.

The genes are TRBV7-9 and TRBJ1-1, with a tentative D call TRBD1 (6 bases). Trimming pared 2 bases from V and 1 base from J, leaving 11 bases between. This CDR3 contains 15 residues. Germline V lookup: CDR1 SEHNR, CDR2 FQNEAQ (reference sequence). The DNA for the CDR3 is TGTGCCAGCAGCTTAAGGACAGCTAAGAACACTGAAGCTTTCTTT. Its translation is CASSLRTAKNTEAFF.